This is a list of T cell receptor beta chains from one sample in a study of T cell repertoires in ileal Crohn's disease. Clones were sequenced by immunoSEQ multiplex PCR, and TCRdb holds only the in-frame ones, with some missing. The sample has more than 12,000 clones; just under 80% are singletons. Input material: ileal tissue. The receptors stem from an adult with Crohn's disease. Each CDR3 is given with its conserved first and last residue. Only some rows state a clone size, as once, few, many or a class for expanded clones.

CASSLTTAGELFF	TRBJ2-2	NA	TRBV5-4
CASRPPGLSNQPQHF	TRBJ1-5	NA	TRBV2
CASSLDGGSAYNEQFF	TRBJ2-1	NA	TRBV7-2
CASSYLGGGEQFF	TRBJ2-1	NA	TRBV6-5
CASSDSQETQYF	TRBJ2-5	NA	TRBV6-6
CASSAQGEDTQYF	TRBJ2-3	few	TRBV19
CASSLVPAGGLNTGELFF	TRBJ2-2	NA	TRBV5-1
CASSLTGGRYNEQFF	TRBJ2-1	NA	TRBV7-3
CASSPGQGGFFSTEAFF	TRBJ1-1	NA	TRBV5-1
CASSQATSGWGNEQFF	TRBJ2-1	NA	TRBV4-3
CASSFGTGYGYTF	TRBJ1-2	NA	TRBV5-1
CASSRGARRTEAFF	TRBJ1-1	few	TRBV7-9
CASNRGPGDSNYGYTF	TRBJ1-2	NA	TRBV5-6
CASSLAGLETQYF	TRBJ2-5	NA	TRBV5-6
CASTPFSDGGYYEQYF	TRBJ2-7	few	TRBV28
CASKKGTEAFF	TRBJ1-1	once	TRBV6-1
CASSPADRLGEKLFF	TRBJ1-4	NA	TRBV27
CASWDGQGWNQPQHF	TRBJ1-5	NA	TRBV6-1
CASGADRRDTEAFF	TRBJ1-1	NA	TRBV10-3
CSAPRASGYNEQFF	TRBJ2-1	NA	TRBV29-1
CASSPGGLANTGELFF	TRBJ2-2	NA	TRBV5-1
CASSIRGGATDTQYF	TRBJ2-3	NA	TRBV5-1
CASSYNMETQYF	TRBJ2-5	once	TRBV6-5
CASSSRDRATDTQYF	TRBJ2-3	NA	TRBV5-1
CASSARTGGRETQYF	TRBJ2-5	NA	TRBV19
CATSRMEGARQPQHF	TRBJ1-5	once	TRBV15
CASSALAVTDTQYF	TRBJ2-3	NA	TRBV10-1
CAISEAISYGYTF	TRBJ1-2	few	TRBV10-3
CAISDHYTGELFF	TRBJ2-2	once	TRBV10-3
CASSVDGSTNEKLFF	TRBJ1-4	NA	TRBV9
CAWIKGEARSGNTIYF	TRBJ1-3	NA	TRBV30